This T cell receptor (beta chain) was observed in a study of beta chain features in type 1 diabetes (dated 2018 in TCRdb). At the level of the whole study: Mean age, gender distribution, total cell number and subset yield did not differ between patients and healthy donors. The study compared TCRB repertoires of sorted circulating CD4+ T cell subsets between recently diagnosed type 1 diabetes patients and matched healthy donors. Regulatory and stem cell-like memory subsets were obtained from only 8 patients and roughly 8 healthy donors, while naive and central memory subsets were obtained from all 30 or so donors. A total of 90 million to 130 million sorted cells were examined across all samples, and a strong correlation was observed between cell number per subset and RNA yield. General conclusions and limits of the study: The naive, central memory and regulatory TCRB repertoires appeared to resemble one another more closely among patients than among healthy donors. At VDJ recombination sites, patients with type 1 diabetes made fewer insertions and deleted more nucleotides, a pattern implying thymic rearrangement abnormalities. Type 1 diabetes patients showed a moderate but significant shortening of TCRB CDR3 length in all four CD4+ subsets. Because cDNA was sequenced instead of genomic DNA, activated cells with high expression could be over-represented, although the groups did not differ in activation or CD3 levels. Shorter templates might be favored by PCR, yet because patient and control samples were amplified and corrected together, any such skew would affect both groups equally. Because the HLA sub-analyses included only small numbers of individuals, any influence of HLA type on TCRB rearrangement was left unresolved.

A note on this clone: Its recognized antigen is unknown. Base qualities are missing; no much larger clone stands one base away.

A single peripheral blood draw of approximately 120 mL on average was collected from each donor into heparinised tubes. Using a panel that included CD45RO, CCR7, CD25, CD127, CD95 and CD27, naive, central memory, regulatory and stem cell-like memory CD4+ T cells were sorted on a BD FACSAria II. Every sorted population had a purity above 98%. PBMCs were isolated immediately by Lymphoprep density gradient centrifugation and stained directly without culture. So that batch effects would be minimized, each experiment stained and sorted samples in pairs, pairing one healthy donor with one patient. The entire isolated RNA was reverse transcribed using the High Capacity cDNA Reverse Transcription Kit, and thus expressed TCRB transcripts were sequenced. Deep immunoSEQ sequencing was performed on naive, central memory and regulatory T cell samples, with an average of roughly 3.5 million total reads per sample. Sorted cells were lysed in RLT buffer, and RNA was extracted using DNase-treated RNeasy Micro or Mini kits according to cell number. Each cell subset was processed separately to prevent cross-contamination, with patient and healthy donor samples processed together. The immunoSEQ multiplex PCR was used to amplify TCRB sequences from cDNA, generating 87-bp fragments that spanned the CDR3 region. The amplicons were sequenced using the Illumina HiSeq platform. On the study's bioinformatics: Synthetic template baselines were used to correct PCR bias computationally, reads within Hamming distance 2 were collapsed, and singletons that could not be merged were discarded. Reads were aligned against IMGT to assign V, D and J genes, CDR3 length and insertions or deletions at six rearrangement sites. Within each subset, clonotype counts were normalized to the number of sorted cells before true diversity and Gini coefficients were calculated with the tcR R package. The overlap coefficient, calculated on TCRB nucleotide sequences, was used to measure repertoire sharing. Out-of-frame TCRB sequences from naive cells were analyzed as a proxy for the pre-selection repertoire. The table was pulled from immuneACCESS by TCRdb, which kept in-frame rearrangements only. Such tables lose some clones; where checked, under half of the loss comes from unresolved V genes, and the rest has no known cause. That table gives V, J and clone size, and the DNA gave D and trimming. The sample yields roughly 450,000 clones; over 9.5% were counted once. Roughly 0.046% of the sample is taken by the ten largest.

Material: naive CD4+ T cells from blood. In light of the paper, this sample's cell subset or site label describes: true naive CD4+ T cells. This TCR was recovered from a woman under 30 in good health.

DNA sequence: TGTGCCAGCAGCCCTCCGGGACAGTCGAACACCGGGGAGCTGTTTTTT. It codes for CASSPPGQSNTGELFF. The chain is encoded by TRBV9 joined to TRBJ2-2, with TRBD1 identical over 7 junction bases. Relative to germline, V is missing 4 bases and J is missing 0 bases, with 6 bases of the junction outside any gene match. The germline V gene provides CDR1 SGDLS and CDR2 YYNGEE. The CDR3 holds 16 amino acids from the cysteine to the phenylalanine. Kept here is only the CDR3 DNA, which spans 48 bases and is read in frame from base 1.